The 5 T cell receptor beta chains reported below all come from one sample, sequenced in a study of blood T cell repertoires in COVID-19. Sequencing used immunoSEQ multiplex PCR; TCRdb keeps in-frame clones, though not all of them. The sample contains under 95,000 clones, 75% to 90% of which appear only once. The sequencing sample was made of peripheral blood. Source of these receptors: a woman of 80 years or more with active or convalescent COVID-19.

CDR3 residues: CASSHSDRRTEAFF. The CDR3 DNA follows: TGTGCCAGCAGCCATTCGGACAGAAGGACTGAAGCTTTCTTT. V gene TRBV14 combines with J gene TRBJ1-1; D perhaps matches TRBD1 (6 bases). Trimming took 3 bases from V and 5 from J, leaving 13 bases between them. Germline V gives CDR1 SGHDN, CDR2 FVKESK. This CDR3 is 14 amino acids long.

The V gene is TRBV4-1, the J gene TRBJ2-7, with D possibly being TRBD1 (6 bases). There are 16 residues in the CDR3. Looked up from germline, CDR1 is MGHRA and CDR2 is YSYEKL. V shed 4 bases and J shed 1 base, with 17 bases lying between them. The chain's CDR3 is CASSRVAQGRSYEQYF. The CDR3 DNA is TGCGCCAGCAGCCGGGTGGCACAGGGACGTTCCTACGAGCAGTACTTC.

This chain links TRBV13 with TRBJ2-1; D not resolved. The CDR3 extends over 13 amino acids. Per germline, CDR1 PRHDT and CDR2 FYEKMQ (reference sequence). The ends were cut back, 1 base at V and 5 bases at J, with 6 bases in the middle. The CDR3 protein is CASSLDANNEQFF. The CDR3 nucleotides are TGTGCCAGCAGCTTAGACGCGAACAATGAGCAGTTCTTC.

Only a few counts were recorded for this clone. The chain couples TRBV3-1 (or the pseudogene TRBV3-2) to TRBJ1-1; D might be TRBD1 (5 bases). Trimming left V 4 bases short and J 4 bases short, with 13 bases between. The CDR3 extends over 14 amino acids. Germline CDR1 LGHDT, CDR2 YNNKEL (reference sequence). Written as DNA, the CDR3 is TGTGCCAGCAGCCCGCTGTGGGGGGGCACTGAAGCTTTCTTT. Translation gives CASSPLWGGTEAFF.

J is TRBJ1-3 and V is TRBV3-1 (or the pseudogene TRBV3-2), with D uncertain. This CDR3 comprises 15 residues. V was shortened by 1 base and J by 0 bases, with 7 bases between the two germline ends. CDR1 and CDR2 (germline): LGHDT, YNNKEL (reference sequence). CDR3 coding DNA: TGTGCCAGCAGCCAAGGGCCTTTCTCTGGAAACACCATATATTTT. Encoded protein: CASSQGPFSGNTIYF.